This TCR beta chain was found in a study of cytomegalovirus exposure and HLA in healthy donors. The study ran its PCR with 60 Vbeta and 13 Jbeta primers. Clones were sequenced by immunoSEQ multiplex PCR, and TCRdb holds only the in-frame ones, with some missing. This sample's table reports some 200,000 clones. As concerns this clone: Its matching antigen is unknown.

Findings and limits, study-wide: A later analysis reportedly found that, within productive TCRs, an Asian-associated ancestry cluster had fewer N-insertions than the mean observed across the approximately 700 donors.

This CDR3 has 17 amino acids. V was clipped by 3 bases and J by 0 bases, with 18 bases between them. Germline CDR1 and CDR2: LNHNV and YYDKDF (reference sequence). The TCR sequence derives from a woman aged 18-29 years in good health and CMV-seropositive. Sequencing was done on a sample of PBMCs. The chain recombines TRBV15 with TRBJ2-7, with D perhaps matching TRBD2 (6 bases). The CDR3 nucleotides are TGTGCCACCAGCAGGGGACTGACGGATACGAGCTCCTACGAGCAGTACTTC. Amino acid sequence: CATSRGLTDTSSYEQYF.